Listed below are T cell receptor beta chains from one sample, sequenced in a study of OX40 agonist ivuxolimab in advanced cancers. The table came from immunoSEQ multiplex PCR; TCRdb's copy has only in-frame clones and leaves some out. The profile shows fewer than 70,000 clones, approximately 90% of them singletons. The sequenced sample was CD4+ or CD8+ T cells sorted from blood, obtained in a trial of the OX40 agonist ivuxolimab. Receptor source: an adult with an advanced solid tumor such as melanoma, head and neck, liver or kidney cancer. Both conserved end residues are trimmed from each CDR3.

cdr3_length: 14; j_call: TRBJ2-7; v_call: TRBV4-1; cdr3_aa: ASSPLGLQGTVEQY
cdr3_length: 12; j_call: TRBJ2-1; v_call: TRBV11-3; cdr3_aa: ASSLAAAARPQF
cdr3_length: 12; j_call: TRBJ1-3; v_call: TRBV5-1; cdr3_aa: ASSLGNSGNTIY
cdr3_length: 13; j_call: TRBJ2-5; v_call: TRBV18; cdr3_aa: ASSPQTGFQETQY
cdr3_length: 14; j_call: TRBJ2-7; v_call: TRBV6-6; cdr3_aa: ASSYSIQSRSYEQY
cdr3_length: 14; j_call: TRBJ1-4; v_call: TRBV6-5; cdr3_aa: ASSYLRIATNEKLF
cdr3_length: 10; j_call: TRBJ1-2; v_call: TRBV7-9; cdr3_aa: ASSSSGSRYT
cdr3_length: 10; j_call: TRBJ2-5; v_call: TRBV30; cdr3_aa: ALDRFQETQY
cdr3_length: 16; j_call: TRBJ2-7; v_call: TRBV5-8; cdr3_aa: ASSLTAGTALRSYEQY
cdr3_length: 13; j_call: TRBJ2-1; v_call: TRBV7-3; cdr3_aa: ASSLSGDRYNEQF
cdr3_length: 12; j_call: TRBJ2-7; v_call: TRBV28; cdr3_aa: ASTKGFGSYEQY
cdr3_length: 10; j_call: TRBJ2-7; v_call: TRBV6-1; cdr3_aa: ASSEKRSKQY
cdr3_length: 12; j_call: TRBJ2-5; v_call: TRBV9; cdr3_aa: ASSVDPRKETQY
cdr3_length: 10; j_call: TRBJ1-1; v_call: TRBV5-1; cdr3_aa: ASSFRGAEAF
cdr3_length: 14; j_call: TRBJ1-5; v_call: TRBV12-5; cdr3_aa: ASGLVTAGVGQPQH
cdr3_length: 14; j_call: TRBJ2-3; v_call: TRBV7-9; cdr3_aa: ASSLEGLRSTDTQY
cdr3_length: 11; j_call: TRBJ2-2; v_call: TRBV7-3; cdr3_aa: ASSLRNTGELF
cdr3_length: 16; j_call: TRBJ2-2; v_call: TRBV4-3; cdr3_aa: ASSPETSGVLGTGELF
cdr3_length: 13; j_call: TRBJ1-4; v_call: TRBV19; cdr3_aa: ASSIGQGTNEKLF
cdr3_length: 12; j_call: TRBJ2-3; v_call: TRBV7-2; cdr3_aa: ASSWLRGTDTQY
cdr3_length: 11; j_call: TRBJ1-2; v_call: TRBV28; cdr3_aa: ASSPPTGEGYT
cdr3_length: 13; j_call: TRBJ1-1; v_call: TRBV7-2; cdr3_aa: ASSFAGTGNTEAF
cdr3_length: 11; j_call: TRBJ2-7; v_call: TRBV5-5; cdr3_aa: ASSREGVYEQY
cdr3_length: 10; j_call: TRBJ2-7; v_call: TRBV7-2; cdr3_aa: ASSLLGYEQY
cdr3_length: 9; j_call: TRBJ2-1; v_call: TRBV7-2; cdr3_aa: ASSSFNEQF
cdr3_length: 13; j_call: TRBJ2-2; v_call: TRBV15; cdr3_aa: ATSRGGANTGELF
cdr3_length: 15; j_call: TRBJ1-3; v_call: TRBV7-2; cdr3_aa: ASSSPAGTYTGNTIY
cdr3_length: 15; j_call: TRBJ1-5; v_call: TRBV5-8; cdr3_aa: ASSFGTGGVSNQPQH